These 14 T cell receptor beta chains were all obtained from the same sample, sequenced in a study of technical replicates of blood from a few donors. TCRdb keeps only in-frame clones here, not all; method: immunoSEQ multiplex PCR. Among approximately 13,000 clones listed, around four fifths were seen once. The source material was PBMCs. Source of these receptors: a human donor in good health.

V is TRBV5-1 and J is TRBJ1-1; D is undetermined. The ends were cut back, 1 base at V and 1 base at J, with 5 bases in the middle. Germline CDR1 and CDR2: SGHRS and YFSETQ. This CDR3 is 13 amino acids long. The CDR3 spells CASSLMANTEAFF. The DNA of the CDR3 is TGCGCCAGCAGCTTGATGGCGAACACTGAAGCTTTCTTT.

The V and J genes are TRBV27 and TRBJ1-1; D might be TRBD1 (5 bases). The CDR3 length is 13 residues. Germline CDR1 and CDR2: MNHEY and SMNVEV (reference sequence). V lost 2 bases and J 5 bases, leaving 9 bases between the germline ends. The DNA for the CDR3 is TGTGCCAGCAGTTTAGGGGGGTGGACTGAAGCTTTCTTT. Residues: CASSLGGWTEAFF.

The rearrangement uses TRBV5-1 and TRBJ2-1; 9 bases are a match to TRBD2. Germline trimming cut 4 bases from V and 7 bases from J; bases unmatched to any gene: 9. Per germline, CDR1 SGHRS and CDR2 YFSETQ. The CDR3 consists of 15 residues. The CDR3 DNA reads as TGCGCCAGCAGCGGACTCGCGGGAGGGCCGAATGAGCAGTTCTTC. This gives the protein CASSGLAGGPNEQFF.

The chain uses TRBV25-1 and TRBJ2-7; maybe TRBD1 (6 bases). This CDR3 comprises 13 residues. Per germline, CDR1 MGHDK and CDR2 SYGVNS. V lost 4 bases, J lost 3 bases, and 10 bases lay in between. CDR3 in amino acids: CASSGYRVYEQYF. CDR3 sequence (DNA): TGTGCCAGCAGTGGTTACAGGGTCTACGAGCAGTACTTC.

This clone was seen only once. V and J are TRBV19 and TRBJ1-5; TRBD1 aligns across 9 bases. The germline CDR1 and CDR2 sequences are LNHDA and SQIVND (reference sequence). With 7 bases clipped from V and 3 bases from J, the junction kept 7 bases outside the gene matches. The CDR3 length is 15 residues. CDR3 DNA sequence: TGTGCCAGTACCCTAGGGACAGGGAACAATCAGCCCCAGCATTTT. Translated, it gives CASTLGTGNNQPQHF.

The rearrangement links TRBV7-8 to TRBJ2-7; 14 bases line up with TRBD2. Germline V gene lookup returns CDR1 SGHVS and CDR2 FQNEAQ. This CDR3 spans 16 amino acids. After removal of 11 bases from V and 4 bases from J, the junction contained 13 bases not matched to a gene. The CDR3 DNA sequence: TGTGCCGGCGGACTAGCGGGAGGTAGTGGACTTTACGAGCAGTACTTC. It codes for CAGGLAGGSGLYEQYF.

This clone was seen a handful of times. The chain carries TRBV5-1 and TRBJ1-3, with D unclear. Germline V gene sequence: CDR1 SGHRS, CDR2 YFSETQ. The V end lost 4 bases, the J end lost 0 bases, and 8 bases lay between the germline ends. The CDR3 loop spans 14 amino acids. CDR3 DNA: TGCGCCAGCAGCCCCACATCCTCTGGAAACACCATATATTTT. Amino acids: CASSPTSSGNTIYF. The whole variable domain, remainder taken from reference TRBV5-1 and TRBJ1-3, is KAGVTQTPRYLIKTRGQQVTLSCSPISGHRSVSWYQQTPGQGLQFLFEYFSETQRNKGNFPGRFSGRQFSNSRSEMNVSTLELGDSALYLCASSPTSSGNTIYFGEGSWLTVV.

V and J are TRBV5-1 and TRBJ2-5; a weak D match, TRBD1 (5 bases). The CDR3 extends over 15 amino acids. Germline values: CDR1 SGHRS, CDR2 YFSETQ. V was pared by 4 bases and J by 1 base, with 14 bases between. The CDR3 DNA follows: TGCGCCAGCAGCCCGATACCTGGGGCCCAAGAGACCCAGTACTTC. Translation: CASSPIPGAQETQYF.

V usage is TRBV6-5 and J usage is TRBJ2-7, with a weak D call TRBD1 (6 bases). The CDR3 contains 15 residues. Between the trimmed V and J ends, which lost 4 bases and 2 bases, there was a span of 15 bases. The germline gives CDR1 MNHEY, CDR2 SVGAGI. In DNA form, the CDR3 reads TGTGCCAGCAGTTTCGGGACACCCGGCGCCTACGAGCAGTACTTC. It codes for CASSFGTPGAYEQYF.

This rearrangement joins TRBV28 to TRBJ2-6, with TRBD1 as a possible D gene (6 bases). This CDR3 spans 15 amino acids. The germline V gene has CDR1 MDHEN and CDR2 SYDVKM. Trimming stripped 10 bases from V and 4 bases from J, with 17 bases between. The CDR3 region is CAIQGPGSGANVLTF. The DNA for the CDR3 is TGTGCCATACAGGGACCCGGGTCCGGGGCCAACGTCCTGACTTTC.

J is TRBJ2-7 and V is TRBV18; TRBD2 might be the D (6 bases). V lost 2 bases, J lost 2 bases, and 13 bases lay in between. CDR3 length equals 15 residues. CDR1 KGHSH and CDR2 LQKENI come from the germline V gene. Here the CDR3 reads CASSPVERAPYEQYF. DNA of the CDR3: TGTGCCAGCTCACCAGTCGAGCGGGCCCCCTACGAGCAGTACTTC.

The chain recombines TRBV5-1 with TRBJ2-3, with a possible D match to TRBD1 (6 bases). The V gene lost 3 bases and the J gene lost 6 bases, with 17 bases spanning the gap. This CDR3 region has 15 residues. Germline loops: CDR1 SGHRS, CDR2 YFSETQ. The DNA of the CDR3 is TGCGCCAGCAGCTCGACCGGGACACACGGGGATACGCAGTATTTT. The encoded protein is CASSSTGTHGDTQYF.

The chain joins TRBV7-3 to TRBJ2-2; TRBD2 agrees at 7 bases. The CDR3 spans 13 residues. V trimming: 10 bases; J trimming: 6 bases; junction bases outside the gene matches: 8. CDR1 and CDR2 from the germline V gene are SGHTA and FQGTGA. DNA for the CDR3: TGTGCCACATCGGGGGGTATACCCGGGGAGCTGTTTTTT. It is translated as CATSGGIPGELFF.

The chain carries TRBV27 and TRBJ1-4; no clear D gene. Germline V lookup: CDR1 MNHEY, CDR2 SMNVEV (reference sequence). The CDR3 sequence is 12 residues long. Trimming shortened V by 3 bases and J by 8 bases, and 7 bases separated the two germline ends. The CDR3 bases are TGTGCCAGCAGTTTCTCGGGGGAAAAACTGTTTTTT. Translation gives CASSFSGEKLFF.